This TCR beta chain was captured in a study of shared clonotypes between healthy human individuals. Overall study: Donor ages ranged 18 to 49 years: two women, a few men. Donors had three CD4 naive, three CD4 memory, two CD8 naive and one CD8 memory plate apiece. Points from the study as a whole: Sharing across several donors was seen in roughly 5.2% of naive CD4 clonotypes. Estimated clonotype richness was generally higher in naive than memory subsets.

Data came from immunoSEQ multiplex PCR; TCRdb stores just in-frame clones and leaves some out. The table lists about 640,000 clones, more than 70% of them singletons. V was cut by 5 bases and J by 0 bases, with 13 bases left in between. Germline V gene data show CDR1 as SGHTA and CDR2 as FQGNSA. CDR3 length equals 15 residues. This clone was counted a single time. Its antigen is not known. The chain recombines TRBV7-2 with TRBJ1-1; D gene ambiguous. The sequenced sample was memory CD4+ T cells sorted from blood. The subset denotes: CD45RA-negative fraction. This receptor was obtained from a woman in her twenties or thirties in good health. The CDR3 coding sequence is TGTGCCAGCAGCCTAGGGCTGGGGATGAACACTGAAGCTTTCTTT. Translation: CASSLGLGMNTEAFF.